This T cell receptor beta chain was found in a study of Ad26.COV2.S vaccination and SARS-CoV-2 variants. Comment on this clone: The antigen remains unidentified.

Regarding the study as a whole: Placebo recipients and vaccine recipients were similar in non-spike TCR breadth. The TCR-based breadth and depth measures might underestimate overall T cell responses.

The CDR3 is 13 residues long. V was clipped by 6 bases and J by 5 bases; unmatched bases: 6. Per the germline V gene, CDR1 is SGHRS and CDR2 is YFSETQ. Data came from immunoSEQ multiplex PCR; TCRdb stores just in-frame clones and leaves some out. Found here are about 370,000 clones, approximately 91% of them singletons; the top ten hold more than 3%. Treatment in this sample: 19 received Ad26.COV2.S at low or high dose, single or two shots; about 5 received placebo; per-sample allocation not given. Sampling happened 63 days after the first vaccine or placebo injection. This receptor was identified in a person between 18 and 59 years old who received the Ad26.COV2.S COVID-19 vaccine or a placebo. This chain uses TRBV5-1 with TRBJ2-7; 9 nucleotides agree with TRBD1. This material consisted of peripheral blood, taken in a trial of Ad26.COV2.S vaccine versus placebo. CDR3 DNA: TGCGCCAGCAAGGACAGGGGATTCAACGAGCAGTACTTC. This codes for CASKDRGFNEQYF.